Following are 7 T cell receptor beta chains from one sample sequenced in a study. TCRdb re-called the RT-PCR reads through MiXCR, storing one row per CDR3 protein. This table has hundreds of thousands of distinct CDR3 sequences, approximately 14% appearing once. Specimen: memory CD4+ T cells from blood. Receptors originate from a female donor in good health, serving as a healthy control.

This clonotype was recorded many times. The gene calls are TRBV20-1 and TRBJ2-5; D is uncertain. Germline CDR1 is DFQATT and CDR2 is SNEGSKA (reference sequence). The CDR3 has 13 amino acids. V lost 0 bases and J 6 bases, leaving 11 bases between the germline ends. CDR3 sequence: CSAREAVLKTQYF. The CDR3 DNA reads as TGCAGTGCTAGAGAGGCCGTCTTAAAGACCCAGTACTTC.

This clonotype was seen only a few times. An end of the junction differs from the germline gene, which may be a read error. The chain employs TRBV7-2 and TRBJ2-7, with TRBD2 identical over 7 bases. The germline V gene encodes CDR1 SGHTA and CDR2 FQGNSA. This CDR3 contains 14 residues. The CDR3 here is CASNLNGGYYEQYF. CDR3 nucleotides: TGTGCCAGCAACTTAAACGGGGGGTACTACGAGCAGTACTTC.

This clonotype appeared many times. The genes are TRBV4-2 and TRBJ2-3; D is possibly TRBD2 (5 bases). V was shortened by 2 bases and J by 6 bases, with 6 bases between the two germline ends. CDR1 and CDR2 (germline): LGHNA, YNFKEQ. CDR3 length: 12 amino acids. The CDR3 spells CASSQSGDTQYF. The CDR3 DNA is TGTGCCAGCAGCCAATCGGGGGATACGCAGTATTTT.

At least ten counts were recorded for this clonotype. The rearrangement uses TRBV24-1 and TRBJ1-2, with 7 bases identical to TRBD1. Germline loops: CDR1 KGHDR, CDR2 SFDVKD. This CDR3 comprises 16 residues. The ends lost 5 bases at V and 5 bases at J; junction bases unmatched: 13. The CDR3: CATSARTGQNDYGYTF. The CDR3 region has the DNA TGTGCCACCAGTGCCCGAACGGGACAGAACGATTATGGCTACACCTTC.

This clonotype appeared a few times. The chain carries TRBV11-1 and TRBJ1-1; the D is unclear. Between the trimmed V and J ends, which lost 1 base and 1 base, there was a span of 7 bases. Germline CDR1 SGHAT, CDR2 FQDESV (reference sequence). This CDR3 is 14 amino acids long. DNA for the CDR3: TGTGCCAGCAGCTTAGAGCGGGGGAACACTGAAGCTTTCTTT. This sequence encodes CASSLERGNTEAFF.

This clonotype has at least ten counts. The chain joins TRBV20-1 to TRBJ2-7, with D maybe TRBD2 (5 bases). The V end lost 8 bases, the J end lost 3 bases, and 20 bases lay between the germline ends. Germline V gene data show CDR1 as DFQATT and CDR2 as SNEGSKA (reference sequence). This CDR3 is 14 amino acids long. CDR3 sequence reads: CSPGPAGQYYEQYF. CDR3 DNA sequence: TGCAGTCCGGGCCCCGCGGGCCAATACTACGAGCAGTACTTC.

This clonotype was seen more than once but under ten times. The V and J genes are TRBV7-2 and TRBJ2-7; D possibly corresponds to TRBD1 (5 bases). Between the trimmed V and J ends, which lost 2 bases and 4 bases, there was a span of 12 bases. Germline V lookup: CDR1 SGHTA, CDR2 FQGNSA. CDR3 size: 14 residues. For the CDR3, the DNA is TGTGCCAGCAGCTTAACAGGTTCCGCTTACGAGCAGTACTTC. This encodes CASSLTGSAYEQYF.